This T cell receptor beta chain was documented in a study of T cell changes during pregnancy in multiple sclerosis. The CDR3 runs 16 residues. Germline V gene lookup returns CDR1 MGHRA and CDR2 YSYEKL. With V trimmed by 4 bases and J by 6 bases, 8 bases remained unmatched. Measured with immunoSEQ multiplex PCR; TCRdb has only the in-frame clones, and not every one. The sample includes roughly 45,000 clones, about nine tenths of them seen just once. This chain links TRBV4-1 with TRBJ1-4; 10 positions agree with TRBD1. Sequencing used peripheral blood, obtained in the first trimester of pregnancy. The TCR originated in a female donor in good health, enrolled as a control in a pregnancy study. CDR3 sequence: CASSRNSGTGDEKLFF. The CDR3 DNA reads TGCGCCAGCAGCCGAAACAGCGGGACAGGGGATGAAAAACTGTTTTTT.